The rows below give T cell receptor beta chains drawn from one sample of a study of T cell responses to AZD1222 COVID-19 vaccine. TCRdb keeps only in-frame clones here, not all; method: immunoSEQ multiplex PCR. The repertoire holds approximately 90,000 clones, with roughly 88% as singletons. The sample was peripheral blood, taken on day 0 of AZD1222 vaccination. The receptor source for this set is an adult in good health. The CDR3 runs from the conserved cysteine through the conserved F or W. A D gene is named only where the DNA matches it firmly. A clone size is listed for some rows: how often the clone was seen (once, few, many), or a class if it is expanded.

>TRBJ1-5|TRBV6-5|few|TRBD1
TGTGCCAGCAGTCGGGACAGGGACTCGGGGCCCCAGCATTTT
CASSRDRDSGPQHF
>TRBJ1-2|TRBV28|-|-
TGTGCCAGCCGTCAAAGCGCCCTCTATGGCTACACCTTC
CASRQSALYGYTF
>TRBJ2-7|TRBV4-1|-|-
TGCGCCAGCCGCGACCGGCCACTAGAAATCCGCGAGCAGTACTTC
CASRDRPLEIREQYF
>TRBJ1-1|TRBV21-1|-|-
TGTGCCAGCCCACACACTGAAGCTTTCTTT
CASPHTEAFF
>TRBJ1-2|TRBV6-5|-|-
TGTGCCAGCAGCTTCGGGGATGGCGGCTACACCTTC
CASSFGDGGYTF
>TRBJ1-1|TRBV12-5|-|TRBD1
TGTGCTAGTGGTTTGGAAGGGGGCGGGAACACTGAAGCTTTCTTT
CASGLEGGGNTEAFF
>TRBJ1-6|TRBV28|-|-
TGTGCCAGCAGGTCGCAGGGGCCCGAGAATTCACCCCTCCACTTT
CASRSQGPENSPLHF
>TRBJ1-2|TRBV28|once|TRBD1
TGTGCCAGCAGTTCCTCCGGGACAGGGTTCGGCTACACCTTC
CASSSSGTGFGYTF
>TRBJ1-1|TRBV3-1/TRBV3-2|-|-
TGTGCCAGCAGCCGGTATACTGAAGCTTTCTTT
CASSRYTEAFF
>TRBJ1-6|TRBV28|-|-
TGTGCCAGCAGTTATCTGAATTCACCCCTCCACTTT
CASSYLNSPLHF
>TRBJ2-2|TRBV5-1|-|TRBD2
TGCGCCAGCAGCTCTACCATTAGCGGGAGGGCCGACACCGGGGAGCTGTTTTTT
CASSSTISGRADTGELFF
>TRBJ1-2|TRBV4-2|-|-
TGTGCCAGCAGCCAATCCCTCGGGGGCCCAGGCTATGGCTACACCTTC
CASSQSLGGPGYGYTF
>TRBJ2-1|TRBV7-2|-|-
TGTGCCAGCAGCTTAAGGAAAACGGAGCAGTTCTTC
CASSLRKTEQFF
>TRBJ1-4|TRBV25-1|few|-
TGTGCCAGCAGTGAATTGGGCAACCTTAATGAAAAACTGTTTTTT
CASSELGNLNEKLFF
>TRBJ2-3|TRBV9|-|-
TGTGCCAGCAGCGTAGCAGTGCAAGGCACAGATACGCAGTATTTT
CASSVAVQGTDTQYF
>TRBJ2-1|TRBV6-5|-|-
TGTGCCAGCAGGCCCCCGGGACTTACCCGCCATGAGCAGTTCTTC
CASRPPGLTRHEQFF
>TRBJ2-7|TRBV19|-|TRBD1
TGTGCCAGTAGTAAGGGACAGGTCTACGAGCAGTACTTC
CASSKGQVYEQYF
>TRBJ1-1|TRBV7-6|-|TRBD1
TGTGCCAGCAGCCAATACAGGGGGCTGGACACTGAAGCTTTCTTT
CASSQYRGLDTEAFF
>TRBJ1-5|TRBV7-2|-|-
TGTGCCAGCAGCTTAGAACGAGATCAGCCCCAGCATTTT
CASSLERDQPQHF
>TRBJ1-5|TRBV29-1|-|TRBD1
TGCAGCGTCGCCGACAGGGTCGGCAATCAGCCCCAGCATTTT
CSVADRVGNQPQHF
>TRBJ1-2|TRBV28|-|-
TGTGCCAGCATGGGGGGGGCTGGCTATGGCTACACCTTC
CASMGGAGYGYTF
>TRBJ2-1|TRBV5-1|few|-
TGCGCCAGCAGCTTGGTGCTAGTGGGTTCCTACAATGAGCAGTTCTTC
CASSLVLVGSYNEQFF
>TRBJ1-6|TRBV6-5|-|-
TGTGCCAGCGGGAGCTCCTATAATTCACCCCTCCACTTT
CASGSSYNSPLHF
>TRBJ1-2|TRBV20-1|-|-
TGCAGTGCGAGTCGTTCAGCAGACTATGGCTACACCTTC
CSASRSADYGYTF
>TRBJ2-3|TRBV7-8|-|-
TGTGCCAGCAGCCCACGCAGGGGAGGAGCGGGAGATACGCAGTATTTT
CASSPRRGGAGDTQYF
>TRBJ2-3|TRBV2|-|TRBD2
TGTGCCAGCAGGGGGGGCACTAGCGGCGGAACGCAGTATTTT
CASRGGTSGGTQYF
>TRBJ2-7|TRBV11-2|few|TRBD1
TGTGCCAGCAGCTTAGCCCCCAGGGGGCGTTACGAGCAGTACTTC
CASSLAPRGRYEQYF
>TRBJ1-2|TRBV14|-|-
TGTGCCAGCAGCCAAGTCGACCAACGGAGGTTGTATGGCTACACCTTC
CASSQVDQRRLYGYTF
>TRBJ1-4|TRBV28|few|TRBD1
TGTGCCAGCAGTACCCAGACAGGGAAACTGTTTTTT
CASSTQTGKLFF
>TRBJ2-3|TRBV29-1|-|TRBD2
TGCAGCGTTGTCGGCGGGGGGCGGGAGGTTCGAGATACGCAGTATTTT
CSVVGGGREVRDTQYF
>TRBJ2-1|TRBV19|-|-
TGTGCCAGTAGTATGAGGGACTTTCGGAATGAGCAGTTCTTC
CASSMRDFRNEQFF
>TRBJ2-5|TRBV11-2|-|TRBD1
TGTGCCAGCAGCCCGGGAGGGACAGGGGGAGAGACCCAGTACTTC
CASSPGGTGGETQYF
>TRBJ1-3|TRBV2|-|-
TGTGCCAGCAGTCGAACAGGGTACGCAAACACCATATATTTT
CASSRTGYANTIYF
>TRBJ2-3|TRBV15|-|-
TGTGCCACCAGCAGAGCCTCCCCCTACTCGCGGGACACAGATACGCAGTATTTT
CATSRASPYSRDTDTQYF
>TRBJ1-4|TRBV6-1|-|-
TGTGCCAGCAGTGAAGCGACAGGTGCAACTAATGAAAAACTGTTTTTT
CASSEATGATNEKLFF
>TRBJ1-1|TRBV9|-|-
TGTGCCAGCACCCCCGGGTTTGGCACTGAAGCTTTCTTT
CASTPGFGTEAFF
>TRBJ1-6|TRBV19|-|TRBD1
TGTGCCTGCCGGACAGGGGTATCACCCCTCCACTTT
CACRTGVSPLHF
>TRBJ2-3|TRBV6-5|-|-
TGTGCCAGCAGTTACTCGGGAGATACGCAGTATTTT
CASSYSGDTQYF
>TRBJ1-2|TRBV30|-|-
TGTGCCCGGAGGGCCGGGGGCTACACCTTC
CARRAGGYTF
>TRBJ2-7|TRBV5-6|-|-
TGTGCCAGCAGCTTGGGGCGGGGCTACTACGAGCAGTACTTC
CASSLGRGYYEQYF
>TRBJ2-7|TRBV28|-|-
TGTGCCAGCAGTTCGCTCTCGTCGGGGACCTACGAGCAGTACTTC
CASSSLSSGTYEQYF
>TRBJ1-2|TRBV5-4|once|TRBD1
TGTGCCAGCAGCTCAAGGCCGGGACAGGGAATATTAGGGTATGGCTACACCTTC
CASSSRPGQGILGYGYTF
>TRBJ2-3|TRBV5-1|once|TRBD2
TGCGCCAGCAGCTTCAGCCCCTCTAGCGGGGGAACAGATACGCAGTATTTT
CASSFSPSSGGTDTQYF
>TRBJ1-2|TRBV6-5|-|-
TGTGCCAGCAGCTACTCCGGGGGGGCGACCTATGGCTACACCTTC
CASSYSGGATYGYTF
>TRBJ1-1|TRBV5-4|-|-
TGTGCCAGCAGCTTGGAAGGCAGGAACACTGAAGCTTTCTTT
CASSLEGRNTEAFF